These T cell receptor beta chains were read from a single sample in a study of T cells in Graves' hyperthyroidism and ophthalmopathy. Each CDR3 protein is one row after TCRdb ran MiXCR on the multiplex PCR reads. The table shows a few hundred thousand distinct CDR3 sequences, with more than 14% occurring only once. Sequencing was carried out using blood. These receptors all stem from a woman aged 30 to 39 with Graves' ophthalmopathy. Both conserved end residues are part of each CDR3.

CDR3aa	v_gene
CASSLRTGQGVTDTQYF	TRBV28
CSGGRGRIDGYTF	TRBV20-1
CATSGRDRGRFEQFF	TRBV24-1
CSARDRRTASYEQYF	TRBV20-1
CASSLVGMSNQPQHF	TRBV7-8
CASSTNRQGWNEQFF	TRBV18
CASSLQRGNQPQHF	TRBV2
CASSSALAGDQETQYF	TRBV6-9
CASSQEEPEETSGWEQYF	TRBV4-1
CASSQESNTGTGAEKLFF	TRBV3-1
CASSARQVLMNTEAFF	TRBV6-1
CASSARRDFREQYF	TRBV7-8
CASSHAGQGAQYGYTF	TRBV5-5
CSVGTAPNSPLHF	TRBV29-1
CASSWTGPRQPQHF	TRBV28
CASSPLRSTDTQYF	TRBV25-1
CASSFLGGEETQYF	TRBV5-1
CSALRGTAYEQYF	TRBV20-1
CASSLGQSNTEAFF	TRBV13
CASSRGTGGQFNEQFF	TRBV18
CASSLVQGRTGELFF	TRBV5-1
CASGKGQGSTEAFF	TRBV6-1
CASSRTPGTGDRYNEQFF	TRBV3-1
CASSLLTSGGVETQYF	TRBV11-2